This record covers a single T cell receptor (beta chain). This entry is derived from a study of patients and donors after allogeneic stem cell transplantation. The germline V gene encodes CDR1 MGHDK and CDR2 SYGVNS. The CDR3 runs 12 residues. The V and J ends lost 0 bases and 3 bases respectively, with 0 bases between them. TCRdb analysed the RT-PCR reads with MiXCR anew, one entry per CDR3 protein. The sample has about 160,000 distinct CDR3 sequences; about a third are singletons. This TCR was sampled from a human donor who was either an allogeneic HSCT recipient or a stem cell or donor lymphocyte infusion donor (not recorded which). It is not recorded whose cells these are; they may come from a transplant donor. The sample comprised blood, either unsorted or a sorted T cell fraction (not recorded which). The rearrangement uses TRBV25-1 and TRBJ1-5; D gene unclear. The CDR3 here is CASSEYNQPQHF. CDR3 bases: TGTGCCAGCAGTGAATACAATCAGCCCCAGCATTTT.